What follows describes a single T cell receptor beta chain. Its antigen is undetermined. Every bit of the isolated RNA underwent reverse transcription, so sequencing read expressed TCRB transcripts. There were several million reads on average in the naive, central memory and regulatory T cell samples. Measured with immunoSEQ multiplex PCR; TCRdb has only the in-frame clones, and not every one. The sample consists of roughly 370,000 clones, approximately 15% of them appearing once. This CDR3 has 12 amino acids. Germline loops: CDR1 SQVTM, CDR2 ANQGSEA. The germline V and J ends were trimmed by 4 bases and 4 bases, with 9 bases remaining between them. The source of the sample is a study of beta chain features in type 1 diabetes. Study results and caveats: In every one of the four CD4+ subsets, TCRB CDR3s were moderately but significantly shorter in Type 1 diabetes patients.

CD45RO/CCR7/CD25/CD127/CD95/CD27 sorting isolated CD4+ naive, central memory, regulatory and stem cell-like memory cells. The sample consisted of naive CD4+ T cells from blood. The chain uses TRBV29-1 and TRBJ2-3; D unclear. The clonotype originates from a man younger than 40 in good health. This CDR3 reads CSVVQRADTQYF. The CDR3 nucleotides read TGCAGCGTTGTCCAGCGTGCAGATACGCAGTATTTT.